This entry lists 22 T cell receptor beta chains sequenced from one sample in a study of beta chain features in type 1 diabetes. What was sequenced were expressed TCRB transcripts, since all of the isolated RNA had been reverse transcribed. TCRdb's copy holds only in-frame clones and misses some; the assay was immunoSEQ multiplex PCR. The sample yields 80,000 to 90,000 clones, around a third seen once. The sample taken for sequencing was stem cell memory CD4+ T cells from blood. The receptors originated from a woman between 18 and 30 years old in good health.

J is TRBJ1-1 and V is TRBV11-2; the D gene is possibly TRBD1 (6 bases). The CDR3 has 14 residues. With 4 bases removed from V and 6 bases from J, the gap between germline ends came to 15 bases. Germline V CDR1 and CDR2: SGHAT, FQNNGV. The CDR3 sequence: CASSSNRVGAEAFF. The CDR3 nucleotides read TGTGCCAGCAGCTCAAACAGGGTTGGGGCTGAAGCTTTCTTT.

The chain couples TRBV5-5 to TRBJ2-5; D is unresolved. This CDR3 spans 15 amino acids. V lost 1 base and J 0 bases, leaving 10 bases between the germline ends. Germline V CDR1 and CDR2: SGHKS, YYEKEE (reference sequence). CDR3: CASSLSSVYQETQYF. The CDR3 DNA is TGTGCCAGCAGCTTGTCTTCGGTGTACCAAGAGACCCAGTACTTC.

A remark on this clone: One junction end does not reproduce the germline sequence, and a read error may be involved. This chain links TRBV19 with TRBJ2-1; weak D call: TRBD2 (6 bases). There are 14 residues in the CDR3. CDR1 LNHDA and CDR2 SQIVND come from the germline V gene (reference sequence). CDR3 amino acids: CASSPRDSHNEQFF. In nucleotides, the CDR3 is TGTGCCAGTAGCCCCCGGGACTCCCACAATGAGCAGTTCTTC.

This clone appeared a few times. The rearrangement uses TRBV23-1 and TRBJ2-3; perhaps TRBD1 as D (6 bases). TRBV23-1 is assigned to the ORF class and has an uncertain function. This CDR3 spans 15 amino acids. Trimming stripped 6 bases from V and 0 bases from J, with 13 bases between. The CDR3: CASRSGDTSTDTQYF. The CDR3 DNA is TGCGCCAGCAGATCAGGGGATACTAGCACAGATACGCAGTATTTT.

This clone is a singleton in its sample. The CDR3 sequence: CASSSMTGMGEKLFF. The CDR3 DNA reads as TGTGCCAGCAGCTCCATGACAGGGATGGGCGAAAAACTGTTTTTT. The gene calls are TRBV9 and TRBJ1-4, with 7 bases aligning to TRBD1. The ends lost 4 bases at V and 8 bases at J; junction bases unmatched: 11. Looked up from germline, CDR1 is SGDLS and CDR2 is YYNGEE. This CDR3 region has 15 residues.

This clone was seen a handful of times. The chain has TRBV10-3 and TRBJ1-6; D perhaps matches TRBD1 (6 bases). V dropped 11 bases and J dropped 8 bases, with 16 bases sitting between them. Germline CDR1 is ENHRY and CDR2 is SYGVKD. The CDR3 is made up of 13 amino acids. The CDR3 here is CASRDTKDSPLHF. CDR3 nucleotides: TGTGCCTCCCGGGACACTAAGGATTCACCCCTCCACTTT.

This chain links TRBV11-3 with TRBJ2-2; D is possibly TRBD2 (6 bases). V was clipped by 3 bases and J by 0 bases, with 8 bases between them. This CDR3 is 15 amino acids long. Germline V gene sequence: CDR1 SGHNT, CDR2 YENEEA. CDR3 sequence reads: CASSFVAANTGELFF. CDR3 coding DNA: TGTGCCAGCAGCTTCGTAGCGGCGAACACCGGGGAGCTGTTTTTT.

This clone was counted only a few times. J is TRBJ1-2 and V is TRBV5-1; 8 nucleotides align to TRBD1. The CDR3 consists of 16 residues. V was pared by 4 bases and J by 5 bases, with 13 bases of the junction left unmatched. The germline V gene encodes CDR1 SGHRS and CDR2 YFSETQ. In nucleotides, the CDR3 is TGCGCCAGCAGCCGAGGACAGGGCCTGTCTTTTTATGGCTACACCTTC. Amino acids: CASSRGQGLSFYGYTF.

The chain uses TRBV2 and TRBJ1-1; TRBD1 is a possible D gene (5 bases). Trimming stripped 5 bases from V and 0 bases from J, with 13 bases between. The CDR3 length is 15 residues. Looked up from germline, CDR1 is SNHLY and CDR2 is FYNNEI. The chain's CDR3 is CASSPPAGLNTEAFF. The DNA of the CDR3 is TGTGCCAGCAGTCCCCCCGCAGGGTTGAACACTGAAGCTTTCTTT.

This chain connects TRBV5-1 to TRBJ2-5; a possible D gene is TRBD1 (6 bases). The J call could be wrong; TRBJ2-7 is a better fit for the DNA end. CDR3 length equals 15 residues. From germline, CDR1 is SGHRS and CDR2 YFSETQ. CDR3 sequence (DNA): TGCGCCAGCAGCCAAGGACCGACAGGACCCTACGAGCAGTACTTC. The encoded protein is CASSQGPTGPYEQYF.

This clone was seen more than once but under ten times. The CDR3 protein is CATQVYSYEQYF. In DNA form, the CDR3 reads TGTGCCACACAGGTGTACTCCTACGAGCAGTACTTC. This sequence joins TRBV6-1 and TRBJ2-7; D may be TRBD1 (5 bases). CDR3 length equals 12 residues. Germline-derived CDR1 and CDR2 are MNHNS and SASEGT. Trimming cost V 10 bases and J 0 bases, with 10 bases left between them.

This chain joins TRBV6-1 and TRBJ2-7; D remains unclear. Trimming left V 3 bases short and J 4 bases short, with 10 bases between. This CDR3 comprises 13 residues. CDR1 MNHNS and CDR2 SASEGT come from the germline V gene. The chain's CDR3 is CASSDVFNYEQYF. The DNA for the CDR3 is TGTGCCAGCAGTGATGTTTTCAATTACGAGCAGTACTTC.

V usage is TRBV2 and J usage is TRBJ1-5, with 7 bases matching TRBD1. Germline-derived CDR1 and CDR2 are SNHLY and FYNNEI. This CDR3 region has 15 residues. J lost 4 bases, V lost 6 bases, and 9 bases had no gene match. The CDR3, as DNA: TGTGCCAGCAGGGGAGGACAGGTTGGAAATCAGCCCCAGCATTTT. Protein sequence: CASRGGQVGNQPQHF.

This clone was counted only a few times. The chain uses TRBV5-1 and TRBJ2-5; D not certain. This CDR3 is built from 17 residues. The V gene lost 0 bases and the J gene lost 1 base, with 16 bases spanning the gap. The germline gives CDR1 SGHRS, CDR2 YFSETQ. CDR3 protein: CASSLALLNLFQETQYF. DNA of the CDR3: TGCGCCAGCAGCTTGGCCTTACTAAACCTCTTCCAAGAGACCCAGTACTTC. Full variable domain (remainder filled in from reference TRBV5-1 and TRBJ2-5): KAGVTQTPRYLIKTRGQQVTLSCSPISGHRSVSWYQQTPGQGLQFLFEYFSETQRNKGNFPGRFSGRQFSNSRSEMNVSTLELGDSALYLCASSLALLNLFQETQYFGPGTRLLVL.

This clone showed up just a few times. The V and J genes are TRBV9 and TRBJ2-7, with TRBD1 as a possible D gene (6 bases). CDR1 SGDLS and CDR2 YYNGEE come from the germline V gene. Trimming removed 4 bases at V and 6 bases at J, with 14 bases between. This CDR3 contains 13 residues. CDR3 nucleotide sequence: TGTGCCAGCAGCTCAGGGGCGAAAACCGAGCAGTACTTC. Translated: CASSSGAKTEQYF.

This sequence joins TRBV27 and TRBJ2-7, with 7 bases aligning to TRBD1. The CDR3 sequence is 16 residues long. The V and J ends lost 5 bases and 2 bases, in that order; junction bases with no gene match: 12. CDR1 MNHEY and CDR2 SMNVEV come from the germline V gene (reference sequence). The CDR3 sequence is CASSRVRGTAPYEQYF. Here the CDR3 DNA reads TGTGCCAGCAGTAGGGTTAGGGGGACAGCACCCTACGAGCAGTACTTC.

CDR3 sequence reads: CASSLADRVSYNEQFF. The CDR3 DNA follows: TGTGCCAGCAGCTTAGCCGACAGGGTCTCCTACAATGAGCAGTTCTTC. The V gene is TRBV7-8, the J gene TRBJ2-1, with 7 bases identical to TRBD1. The V gene's germline CDR1 is SGHVS and CDR2 FQNEAQ. J lost 0 bases, V lost 0 bases, and 2 bases had no gene match. The CDR3 extends over 16 amino acids.

The rearrangement uses TRBV5-1 and TRBJ2-5, with 9 bases matching TRBD2. Germline V gene data show CDR1 as SGHRS and CDR2 as YFSETQ. V gave up 0 bases and J gave up 5 bases; unmatched junction bases: 2. CDR3 size: 14 residues. Written as DNA, the CDR3 is TGCGCCAGCAGCTTGGGGACTAGCGAGGAGACCCAGTACTTC. It encodes CASSLGTSEETQYF.

V gene TRBV2 combines with J gene TRBJ2-1, with TRBD2 matching over 7 bases. The CDR3 covers 15 residues. The J segment lost 1 base and the V segment lost 4 bases, leaving 4 bases of the junction unmatched. Germline V gene sequence: CDR1 SNHLY, CDR2 FYNNEI. The CDR3 reads CASSGSGTSYNEQFF. The CDR3 DNA is TGTGCCAGCAGTGGAAGCGGGACTTCCTACAATGAGCAGTTCTTC. Based on the CDR3 plus reference TRBV2 and TRBJ2-1, the full variable domain is EPEVTQTPSHQVTQMGQEVILRCVPISNHLYFYWYRQILGQKVEFLVSFYNNEISEKSEIFDDQFSVERPDGSNFTLKIRSTKLEDSAMYFCASSGSGTSYNEQFFGPGTRLTVL.

The chain combines TRBV2 with TRBJ1-2; D is possibly TRBD1 (5 bases). CDR3 length equals 14 residues. Germline V gene sequence: CDR1 SNHLY, CDR2 FYNNEI. V lost 2 bases, J lost 2 bases, and 9 bases lay in between. This chain's CDR3 is CASSERAGNYGYTF. Written as DNA, the CDR3 is TGTGCCAGCAGTGAACGGGCAGGGAACTATGGCTACACCTTC. The complete variable domain, with remaining parts taken from reference TRBV2 and TRBJ1-2, reads EPEVTQTPSHQVTQMGQEVILRCVPISNHLYFYWYRQILGQKVEFLVSFYNNEISEKSEIFDDQFSVERPDGSNFTLKIRSTKLEDSAMYFCASSERAGNYGYTFGSGTRLTVV.

In its sample, this clone was seen a few times. The same CDR3 arises from other DNA sequences in this sample as well. The chain joins TRBV18 to TRBJ1-2, with 8 bases aligning to TRBD1. Per the germline V gene, CDR1 is KGHSH and CDR2 is LQKENI. V trimming: 3 bases; J trimming: 0 bases; junction bases outside the gene matches: 0. The CDR3 loop spans 14 amino acids. DNA for the CDR3: TGTGCCAGCTCACCGGGACAGGCTAACTATGGCTACACCTTC. This codes for CASSPGQANYGYTF.

In this sample, this clone turned up a few times. V is TRBV4-3 and J is TRBJ2-6; TRBD1 agrees at 7 bases. The CDR3 totals 18 residues. V was pared by 0 bases and J by 2 bases, with 7 bases of the junction left unmatched. Per germline, CDR1 LGHNA and CDR2 YSLEER. Here the CDR3 reads CASSQDVPTGTGANVLTF. The DNA for the CDR3 is TGCGCCAGCAGCCAAGACGTACCGACAGGGACTGGGGCCAACGTCCTGACTTTC.